A single sample gave rise to the 9 T cell receptor beta chains below, sequenced in a study of PD-L1 blockade in urothelial cancer. Only in-frame clones appear in the TCRdb table, and some are missing; sequencing was by immunoSEQ multiplex PCR. The sample includes tens of thousands of clones, 90% of them seen just once. Sequenced here: PBMCs, sampled around atezolizumab (anti-PD-L1) treatment. Source of these receptors: a man aged 55 to 69 with urothelial cancer.

The chain combines TRBV7-2 with TRBJ2-2; D not resolved. V gave up 2 bases and J gave up 4 bases, with 14 bases separating them. Germline values: CDR1 SGHTA, CDR2 FQGNSA. The CDR3 spans 16 residues. CDR3 in amino acids: CASSLTPLGSTGELFF. The CDR3 DNA follows: TGTGCCAGCAGCTTAACACCCCTGGGCAGCACCGGGGAGCTGTTTTTT.

The chain combines TRBV28 with TRBJ2-3; D is ambiguous. The germline V gene encodes CDR1 MDHEN and CDR2 SYDVKM. V gave up 5 bases and J gave up 5 bases, with 8 bases separating them. The CDR3 is made up of 12 amino acids. CDR3 region: CASSSSGDTQYF. The CDR3 DNA follows: TGTGCCAGCAGTAGTTCAGGAGATACGCAGTATTTT.

The chain joins TRBV9 to TRBJ2-1; D call uncertain. Trimming removed 1 base from V and 3 bases from J, with 5 bases in between. The CDR3 extends over 13 amino acids. The germline CDR1 and CDR2 sequences are SGDLS and YYNGEE. The CDR3 bases are TGTGCCAGCAGCGTATTACTCTACAATGAGCAGTTCTTC. It specifies CASSVLLYNEQFF.

V and J are TRBV7-2 and TRBJ1-2; 7 nucleotides align to TRBD1. J gave up 8 bases and V 2 bases, and 5 bases lay outside the gene matches. CDR1 and CDR2 from the germline V gene are SGHTA and FQGNSA. The CDR3 has 13 amino acids. The CDR3 reads CASSLSTGNGYTF. The CDR3 coding sequence is TGTGCCAGCAGCTTATCGACAGGGAACGGCTACACCTTC.

A remark on this clone: One end of the junction varies from germline; a read error may be responsible. V gene TRBV7-9 combines with J gene TRBJ2-1; 12 bases map to TRBD2. Per the germline V gene, CDR1 is SEHNR and CDR2 is FQNEAQ (reference sequence). CDR3 size: 16 residues. CDR3 coding DNA: TGTGCCAGCAGCCTAGCGGGAGGGGCCGCCTACAATGAGCAGTTCTTC. This codes for CASSLAGGAAYNEQFF.

This chain uses TRBV4-2 with TRBJ1-3; the match to TRBD1 covers 7 bases. V shed 0 bases and J 0 bases; nucleotides not matched to a gene: 5. This CDR3 is built from 17 residues. CDR1 is LGHNA, CDR2 YNFKEQ, per germline. CDR3 protein: CASSQDGTAFSGNTIYF. In DNA form, the CDR3 reads TGTGCCAGCAGCCAAGATGGGACAGCGTTCTCTGGAAACACCATATATTTT.

The genes are TRBV10-3 and TRBJ2-1; the D is unclear. Germline lookup yields CDR1 ENHRY and CDR2 SYGVKD. V lost 0 bases to trimming and J lost 4 bases, with 13 bases between them. This CDR3 is built from 16 residues. This CDR3 reads CAISESYSKRYNEQFF. CDR3 DNA sequence: TGTGCCATCAGTGAGTCCTACAGCAAAAGATACAATGAGCAGTTCTTC.

The rearrangement uses TRBV19 and TRBJ1-2, with 9 bases that match TRBD1. Germline CDR1 reads LNHDA; CDR2 reads SQIVND (reference sequence). The V segment lost 3 bases and the J segment 6 bases; nucleotides outside the gene matches: 5. This CDR3 is 14 amino acids long. CDR3 nucleotides: TGTGCCAGTAGTATTACCCGGACAGGGGATGGCTACACCTTC. It codes for CASSITRTGDGYTF.

CDR3 loop: CASRAGGQETQYF. For the CDR3, the DNA is TGTGCCAGCAGGGCCGGGGGACAAGAGACCCAGTACTTC. The genes are TRBV7-3 and TRBJ2-5; weak D call: TRBD2 (6 bases). Looked up from germline, CDR1 is SGHTA and CDR2 is FQGTGA. V gave up 6 bases and J gave up 2 bases, with 10 bases separating them. This CDR3 is 13 amino acids long. The full variable domain, in which reference TRBV7-3 and TRBJ2-5 provide the parts outside the CDR3, is GAGVSQTPSNKVTEKGKYVELRCDPISGHTALYWYRQSLGQGPEFLIYFQGTGAADDSGLPNDRFFAVRPEGSVSTLKIQRTERGDSAVYLCASRAGGQETQYFGPGTRLLVL.